The clone carrying this TCR beta chain has only one observation. The junction shows a germline mismatch at one end, possibly a read error. The record originates from a study of control samples from healthy donors and cancer patients. The CDR3 sequence is 15 residues long. Germline V gene sequence: CDR1 SNHLY, CDR2 FYNNEI. Profiled with immunoSEQ multiplex PCR; TCRdb holds only in-frame clones, not every one. Here the sample spans tens of thousands of clones, around 85% being singletons. This chain links TRBV2 with TRBJ1-6, with no clear D. This receptor was taken from a young man in good health. Sequencing used blood. The CDR3 sequence is CASSGGNTGGSPLYF. The CDR3 bases are TGTGCCAGCAGTGGAGGGAACACTGGAGGGTCACCCCTCTACTTT. Full variable domain (outside the CDR3, taken from reference TRBV2 and TRBJ1-6): EPEVTQTPSHQVTQMGQEVILRCVPISNHLYFYWYRQILGQKVEFLVSFYNNEISEKSEIFDDQFSVERPDGSNFTLKIRSTKLEDSAMYFCASSGGNTGGSPLYFGNGTRLTVT.